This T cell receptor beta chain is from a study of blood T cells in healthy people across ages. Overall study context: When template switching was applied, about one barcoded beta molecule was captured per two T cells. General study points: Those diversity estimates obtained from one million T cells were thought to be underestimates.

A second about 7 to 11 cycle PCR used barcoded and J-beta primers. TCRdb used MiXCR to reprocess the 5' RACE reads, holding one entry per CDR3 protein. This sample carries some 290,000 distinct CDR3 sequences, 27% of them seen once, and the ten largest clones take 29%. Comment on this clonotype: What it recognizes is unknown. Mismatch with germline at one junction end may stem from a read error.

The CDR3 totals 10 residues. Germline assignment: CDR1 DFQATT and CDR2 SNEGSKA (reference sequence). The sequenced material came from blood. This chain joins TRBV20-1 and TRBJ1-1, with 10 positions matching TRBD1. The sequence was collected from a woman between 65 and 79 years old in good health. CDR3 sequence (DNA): TGCAGTGCCGTCGACAGGGGGCCGATCTTT. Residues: CSAVDRGPIF.